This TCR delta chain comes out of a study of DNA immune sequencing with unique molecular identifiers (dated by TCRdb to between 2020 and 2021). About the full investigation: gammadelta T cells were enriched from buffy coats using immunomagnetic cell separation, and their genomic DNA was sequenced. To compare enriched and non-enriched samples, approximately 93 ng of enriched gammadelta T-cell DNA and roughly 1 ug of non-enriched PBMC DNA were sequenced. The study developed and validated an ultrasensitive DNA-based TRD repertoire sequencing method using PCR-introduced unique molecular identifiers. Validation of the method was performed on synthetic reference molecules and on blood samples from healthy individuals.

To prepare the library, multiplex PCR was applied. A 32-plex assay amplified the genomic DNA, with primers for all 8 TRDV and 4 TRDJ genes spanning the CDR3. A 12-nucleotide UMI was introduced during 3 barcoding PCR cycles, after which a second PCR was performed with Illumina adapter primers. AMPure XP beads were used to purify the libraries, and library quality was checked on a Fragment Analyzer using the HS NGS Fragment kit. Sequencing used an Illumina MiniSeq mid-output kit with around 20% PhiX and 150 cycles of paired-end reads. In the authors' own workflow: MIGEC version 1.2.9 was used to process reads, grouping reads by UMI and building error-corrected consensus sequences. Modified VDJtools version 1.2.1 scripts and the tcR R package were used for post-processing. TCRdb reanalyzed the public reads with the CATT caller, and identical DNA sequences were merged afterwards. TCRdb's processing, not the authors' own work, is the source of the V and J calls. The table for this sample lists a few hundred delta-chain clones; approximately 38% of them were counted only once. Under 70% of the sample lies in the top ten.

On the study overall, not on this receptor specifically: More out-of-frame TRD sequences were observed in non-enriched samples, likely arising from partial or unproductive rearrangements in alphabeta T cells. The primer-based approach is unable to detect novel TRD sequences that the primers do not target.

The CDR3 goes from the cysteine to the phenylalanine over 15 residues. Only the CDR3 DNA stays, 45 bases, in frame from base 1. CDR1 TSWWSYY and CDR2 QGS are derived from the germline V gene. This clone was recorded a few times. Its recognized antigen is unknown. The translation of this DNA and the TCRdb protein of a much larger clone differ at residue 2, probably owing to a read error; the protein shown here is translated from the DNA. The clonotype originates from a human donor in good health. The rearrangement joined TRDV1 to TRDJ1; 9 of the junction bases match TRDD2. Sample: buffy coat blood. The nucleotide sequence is TGTTCTCTTGGGGAACCGGCCTTCCTACGGTTAGAGCTCATCTTT. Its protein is CSLGEPAFLRLELIF.